This T cell receptor (beta chain) is drawn from a study of blood T cell repertoires in COVID-19. Before being deemed recovered, Cohort 3 donors had two negative PCRs, clearance, or symptom resolution. The CDR3 is made up of 15 amino acids. TCRdb's table, derived via immunoSEQ multiplex PCR, lists solely in-frame clones and lacks some. The repertoire holds hundreds of thousands of clones, with about nine tenths as singletons. The chain couples TRBV7-5 to TRBJ2-1; the DNA was not compared with TRBD2, the D call given in the table. TRBV7-5 is deemed a pseudogene. The clonotype originates from a man aged 55 to 70 who had recovered from COVID-19. Input material: PBMCs or T cells enriched from blood (not recorded which). The CDR3 region is CARSPLVSGNNEQFF. The CDR3 nucleotides are TGTGCCAGAAGCCCCCTAGTTAGCGGGAACAATGAGCAGTTCTTC.